This passage covers 32 T cell receptor beta chains from one sample sequenced in a study of cytomegalovirus exposure and HLA in healthy donors. PCR primers comprised 60 Vbeta and 13 Jbeta primers. Assay used: immunoSEQ multiplex PCR; TCRdb lists only in-frame clones, some missing. The data hold over 110,000 clones, with 75% to 85% observed a single time. Sequencing was performed on PBMCs. Receptor source: a man between 40 and 49 years old in good health and CMV-seronegative.

This clone is a singleton in its sample. The chain employs TRBV28 and TRBJ2-5, with 9 nucleotides matching TRBD1. Germline V gene data show CDR1 as MDHEN and CDR2 as SYDVKM. With 5 bases clipped from V and 5 bases from J, the junction kept 6 bases outside the gene matches. This CDR3 is 14 amino acids long. The chain's CDR3 is CASSLLGQGETQYF. CDR3 nucleotides: TGTGCCAGCAGTCTACTAGGACAGGGGGAGACCCAGTACTTC.

This clone was observed a handful of times. The chain recombines TRBV6-1 with TRBJ1-1; D call uncertain. The V gene lost 6 bases and the J gene lost 1 base, with 12 bases spanning the gap. The CDR3 is 14 residues long. Germline V gene lookup returns CDR1 MNHNS and CDR2 SASEGT. CDR3: CASSANAGNTEAFF. DNA of the CDR3: TGTGCCAGCAGCGCCAATGCGGGGAACACTGAAGCTTTCTTT.

The V and J genes are TRBV29-1 and TRBJ2-1; D is uncertain. The V gene lost 4 bases and the J gene lost 8 bases, with 18 bases spanning the gap. Germline values: CDR1 SQVTM, CDR2 ANQGSEA. The CDR3 has 14 amino acids. CDR3 in DNA: TGCAGCGTTGCGTCCGTAAGCGACTTCGATGAGCAGTTCTTC. Its protein product is CSVASVSDFDEQFF.

The rearrangement links TRBV5-1 to TRBJ2-7, with TRBD2 matching over 9 bases. Trimming at V came to 0 bases and at J to 0 bases, leaving 4 bases not matched to a gene. The CDR3 contains 16 residues. CDR1 is SGHRS, CDR2 YFSETQ, per germline. The CDR3 nucleotides read TGCGCCAGCAGCTTGGCCGTAGCGGGGGACTCCTACGAGCAGTACTTC. It codes for CASSLAVAGDSYEQYF.

The CDR3 nucleotides read TGTGCCAGCAGCTTAACTAGGGCTAATGAAAAACTGTTTTTT. It specifies CASSLTRANEKLFF. The chain joins TRBV7-2 to TRBJ1-4, with D uncertain. The V gene's germline CDR1 is SGHTA and CDR2 FQGNSA. This CDR3 contains 14 residues. The V end lost 2 bases, the J end lost 3 bases, and 7 bases lay between the germline ends.

This clone was observed a handful of times. V and J are TRBV28 and TRBJ1-2; D is ambiguous. The CDR3 consists of 17 residues. Trimming took off 2 bases at V and 0 bases at J, with 16 bases between the two ends. Germline V gene data show CDR1 as MDHEN and CDR2 as SYDVKM. CDR3 amino acids: CASSLIKLASPNYGYTF. CDR3 sequence (DNA): TGTGCCAGCAGTTTAATTAAATTGGCATCCCCTAACTATGGCTACACCTTC.

The chain has TRBV5-1 and TRBJ2-7, with D hard to call. The CDR3 has 12 amino acids. From germline, CDR1 is SGHRS and CDR2 YFSETQ. V lost 4 bases to trimming and J lost 3 bases, with 8 bases between them. The CDR3 DNA is TGCGCCAGCAGCCTAGGAGTCTACGAGCAGTACTTC. Translation gives CASSLGVYEQYF.

The chain joins TRBV5-4 to TRBJ2-5; 7 nucleotides agree with TRBD1. The CDR3 is made up of 13 amino acids. With V trimmed by 3 bases and J by 5 bases, 4 bases remained unmatched. Germline V gene sequence: CDR1 SGHNT, CDR2 YYREEE (reference sequence). The CDR3 region has the DNA TGTGCCAGCAGCTCGACAGGGTGGGAGACCCAGTACTTC. Protein product: CASSSTGWETQYF.

The chain combines TRBV9 with TRBJ1-6; tentatively, D is TRBD1 (6 bases). Trimming took off 5 bases at V and 10 bases at J, with 19 bases between the two ends. The length of the CDR3 is 15 residues. Germline lookup yields CDR1 SGDLS and CDR2 YYNGEE. Here the CDR3 DNA reads TGTGCCAGCAGTGATGTTACAGGGATAAGGTCACCCCTCCACTTT. Its translation is CASSDVTGIRSPLHF. Supplemented by reference TRBV9 and TRBJ1-6, the full variable domain reads DSGVTQTPKHLITATGQRVTLRCSPRSGDLSVYWYQQSLDQGLQFLIQYYNGEERAKGNILERFSAQQFPDLHSELNLSSLELGDSALYFCASSDVTGIRSPLHFGNGTRLTVT.

With regard to this clone: Likely a read error: the CDR3 ends without its conserved phenylalanine or tryptophan. CDR3 protein: CASSAAAGGGEKLFV. The CDR3 nucleotides read TGTGCCAGCAGTGCCGCGGCAGGGGGAGGTGAAAAACTGTTTGTT. V is TRBV25-1 and J is TRBJ1-4; 7 nucleotides match TRBD1. CDR3 length: 15 amino acids. The trim removed 4 bases at V and 7 bases at J, leaving 9 bases unmatched. CDR1 MGHDK and CDR2 SYGVNS come from the germline V gene.

The V and J genes are TRBV28 and TRBJ1-2, with a tentative D call TRBD1 (5 bases). The ends were cut back, 6 bases at V and 6 bases at J, with 11 bases in the middle. CDR1 is MDHEN and CDR2 is SYDVKM in the germline V gene. There are 12 residues in the CDR3. CDR3 sequence (DNA): TGTGCCAGCAGCCCTCAGGGAAATGGCTACACCTTC. Translating it yields CASSPQGNGYTF.

As to this clone: At one of its ends the junction is not consistent with the germline gene, which may arise from a read error. The CDR3 is CASSEDSSNTGELFF. Written as DNA, the CDR3 is TGTGCTAGCAGCGAGGACAGTTCGAACACCGGGGAGCTGTTTTTT. V is TRBV7-7 and J is TRBJ2-2; possibly TRBD1 for D (6 bases). CDR3 length: 15 amino acids. Germline values: CDR1 SSHAT, CDR2 FNYEAQ (reference sequence). The full variable domain, with the rest looked up from reference TRBV7-7 and TRBJ2-2, is GAGVSQSPRYKVTKRGQDVTLRCDPISSHATLYWYQQALGQGPEFLTYFNYEAQPDKSGLPSDRFSAERPEGSISTLTIQRTEQRDSAMYRCASSEDSSNTGELFFGEGSRLTVL.

The CDR3 loop is CASRLKTAYGYTF. The DNA for the CDR3 is TGTGCCAGCAGACTAAAGACAGCGTATGGCTACACCTTC. This chain joins TRBV7-2 and TRBJ1-2; perhaps TRBD1 as D (5 bases). V lost 6 bases, J lost 5 bases, and 13 bases lay in between. This CDR3 region has 13 residues. From germline, CDR1 is SGHTA and CDR2 FQGNSA.

The chain combines TRBV30 with TRBJ2-7, with D tentatively TRBD2 (6 bases). V gave up 4 bases and J gave up 1 base, with 11 bases separating them. CDR3 length equals 13 residues. The germline V gene encodes CDR1 GTSNPN and CDR2 SVGIG (reference sequence). CDR3 sequence (DNA): TGTGCCTGGACCCAGGGACTTTCCTACGAGCAGTACTTC. Translation: CAWTQGLSYEQYF.

The V call is TRBV27, the J call TRBJ1-5, with no clear D. Trimming shortened V by 6 bases and J by 9 bases, and 18 bases separated the two germline ends. This CDR3 has 14 residues. The germline V gene encodes CDR1 MNHEY and CDR2 SMNVEV (reference sequence). This CDR3 is CASRTVTGAGPQHF. The CDR3 nucleotides are TGTGCCAGCAGGACGGTGACGGGAGCGGGGCCCCAGCATTTT.

The chain has TRBV5-1 and TRBJ2-3; TRBD2 agrees at 13 bases. J was trimmed by 1 base and V by 9 bases; bases with no gene match: 8. The CDR3 is 16 amino acids. Per the germline V gene, CDR1 is SGHRS and CDR2 is YFSETQ. This chain's CDR3 is CATQRTSGGRTDTQYF. CDR3 bases: TGCGCCACCCAACGGACTAGCGGGGGCCGCACAGATACGCAGTATTTT.

The rearrangement links TRBV19 to TRBJ2-7, with TRBD2 matching over 8 bases. V lost 3 bases, J lost 4 bases, and 8 bases stayed unmatched. This CDR3 has 15 amino acids. Germline-derived CDR1 and CDR2 are LNHDA and SQIVND (reference sequence). The CDR3 is CASSIGGQRGYEQYF. CDR3 nucleotide sequence: TGTGCCAGTAGTATTGGAGGACAGCGGGGGTACGAGCAGTACTTC.

The chain employs TRBV9 and TRBJ1-4, with D possibly TRBD1 on 5 matching bases. This CDR3 spans 15 amino acids. CDR1 SGDLS and CDR2 YYNGEE come from the germline V gene. The V and J ends lost 4 bases and 3 bases respectively, with 13 bases between them. The CDR3 nucleotides are TGTGCCAGCAGCTTGCAGGGAATGGCTAATGAAAAACTGTTTTTT. This codes for CASSLQGMANEKLFF. The whole variable domain, filled in from reference TRBV9 and TRBJ1-4, reads DSGVTQTPKHLITATGQRVTLRCSPRSGDLSVYWYQQSLDQGLQFLIQYYNGEERAKGNILERFSAQQFPDLHSELNLSSLELGDSALYFCASSLQGMANEKLFFGSGTQLSVL.

This chain links TRBV7-2 with TRBJ1-1, with 7 bases that match TRBD1. From germline, CDR1 is SGHTA and CDR2 FQGNSA. V shed 8 bases, J shed 5 bases, and the junction held 11 bases outside the gene matches. The CDR3 has 14 residues. The CDR3 region is CASLSTGVGTEAFF. CDR3 bases: TGTGCCAGCTTGTCTACAGGGGTTGGAACTGAAGCTTTCTTT.

To note about this clone: At the DNA level, this CDR3 is encoded by other sequences in the same sample as well. V and J are TRBV5-6 and TRBJ1-2, with 10 bases fitting TRBD1. CDR1 SGHDT and CDR2 YYEEEE come from the germline V gene. There are 15 residues in the CDR3. The junction had 6 bases not matched to a gene; V was cut back by 3 bases and J by 4 bases. The CDR3 is CASSSGTGVSYGYTF. The CDR3 DNA follows: TGTGCCAGCAGCTCCGGGACAGGGGTTAGCTATGGCTACACCTTC.

V usage is TRBV5-5 and J usage is TRBJ2-2; D not resolved. This CDR3 is built from 15 residues. Trimming took 1 base from V and 2 from J, leaving 9 bases between them. CDR1 is SGHKS and CDR2 is YYEKEE in the germline V gene (reference sequence). The CDR3 is CASSLSTHNTGELFF. CDR3 DNA sequence: TGTGCCAGCAGCTTGAGTACACACAACACCGGGGAGCTGTTTTTT.

This clone was found once. V is TRBV7-7 and J is TRBJ2-1; 8 bases are a match to TRBD2. Germline V gene sequence: CDR1 SSHAT, CDR2 FNYEAQ (reference sequence). CDR3 size: 16 residues. V trimming: 5 bases; J trimming: 3 bases; junction bases outside the gene matches: 9. CDR3 region: CASSPTGTSDYNEQFF. The CDR3 DNA follows: TGTGCCAGCAGCCCAACCGGGACTAGTGACTACAATGAGCAGTTCTTC. The full variable domain, in which reference TRBV7-7 and TRBJ2-1 provide the parts outside the CDR3, is GAGVSQSPRYKVTKRGQDVTLRCDPISSHATLYWYQQALGQGPEFLTYFNYEAQPDKSGLPSDRFSAERPEGSISTLTIQRTEQRDSAMYRCASSPTGTSDYNEQFFGPGTRLTVL.

J is TRBJ1-5 and V is TRBV7-9; TRBD1 aligns across 8 bases. The CDR3 length is 15 residues. CDR1 is SEHNR and CDR2 is FQNEAQ in the germline V gene (reference sequence). Germline trimming cut 4 bases from V and 7 bases from J; bases unmatched to any gene: 9. This CDR3 reads CASSSWTGKKQPQHF. The CDR3 coding sequence is TGTGCCAGCAGCTCCTGGACAGGGAAGAAGCAGCCCCAGCATTTT.

This clone has just a few counts. V usage is TRBV19 and J usage is TRBJ2-5; perhaps TRBD1 as D (5 bases). With 3 bases removed from V and 5 bases from J, the gap between germline ends came to 19 bases. The V gene's germline CDR1 is LNHDA and CDR2 SQIVND (reference sequence). This CDR3 spans 16 amino acids. CDR3 nucleotides: TGTGCCAGTAGTATCGTTCCCATGCTGGGGCAGGAGACCCAGTACTTC. This sequence encodes CASSIVPMLGQETQYF.

This clone was observed a single time. This chain links TRBV27 with TRBJ2-1; 7 bases fit TRBD2. The CDR3 is 15 amino acids. Germline-derived CDR1 and CDR2 are MNHEY and SMNVEV (reference sequence). J gave up 4 bases and V 4 bases, and 7 bases lay outside the gene matches. The CDR3: CASSSPWGGYNEQFF. The CDR3 coding sequence is TGTGCCAGCAGTTCCCCCTGGGGGGGGTACAATGAGCAGTTCTTC.

The chain combines TRBV27 with TRBJ2-2; 13 bases agree with TRBD2. The V and J ends lost 3 bases and 6 bases, in that order; junction bases with no gene match: 10. The CDR3 has 18 residues. The germline V gene encodes CDR1 MNHEY and CDR2 SMNVEV (reference sequence). CDR3 region: CASSLAPLAGGPAGELFF. CDR3 nucleotides: TGTGCCAGCAGTTTGGCCCCACTAGCGGGGGGGCCCGCCGGGGAGCTGTTTTTT.

This clone turned up a few times. The chain has TRBV19 and TRBJ1-1, with no clear D. The germline V gene encodes CDR1 LNHDA and CDR2 SQIVND (reference sequence). The CDR3 covers 13 residues. V dropped 4 bases and J dropped 0 bases, with 6 bases sitting between them. Here the CDR3 reads CASSNTVNTEAFF. The CDR3 DNA sequence: TGTGCCAGTAGTAATACAGTGAACACTGAAGCTTTCTTT.

V is TRBV2 and J is TRBJ2-7, with 7 nucleotides matching TRBD1. The V gene end was trimmed by 7 bases and the J gene end by 3 bases; junction bases not matched to a gene: 6. CDR1 and CDR2 from the germline V gene are SNHLY and FYNNEI. The CDR3 contains 13 residues. The CDR3 DNA follows: TGTGCCAGCATGGCGGACAGGATCTACGAGCAGTACTTC. Its translation: CASMADRIYEQYF.

J is TRBJ2-3 and V is TRBV6-5; TRBD1 might be the D (5 bases). The CDR3 extends over 15 amino acids. V lost 6 bases and J lost 5, with 18 bases in between. Germline assignment: CDR1 MNHEY and CDR2 SVGAGI. This CDR3 reads CASRTSGLIGDTQYF. As DNA, the CDR3 is TGTGCCAGCAGGACGTCAGGGCTCATAGGAGATACGCAGTATTTT.

The chain employs TRBV19 and TRBJ1-1, with D unresolved. Germline CDR1 is LNHDA and CDR2 is SQIVND (reference sequence). Trimming took 0 bases from V and 1 from J, leaving 9 bases between them. This CDR3 contains 15 residues. CDR3 residues: CASSIDSSPNTEAFF. CDR3 nucleotides: TGTGCCAGTAGTATAGATTCTTCCCCGAACACTGAAGCTTTCTTT.

The chain links TRBV15 to TRBJ1-1; weak D call: TRBD1 (5 bases). In germline, CDR1 is LNHNV, CDR2 YYDKDF (reference sequence). The CDR3 sequence is 15 residues long. The V end was cut by 0 bases, the J end by 2 bases, with 10 bases between. DNA for the CDR3: TGTGCCACCAGCAGAGAGCCGGGGGGAAACACTGAAGCTTTCTTT. Protein: CATSREPGGNTEAFF.

The chain is built from TRBV27 and TRBJ1-2; a possible D gene is TRBD1 (6 bases). V shed 2 bases and J shed 2 bases, with 9 bases lying between them. The germline V gene encodes CDR1 MNHEY and CDR2 SMNVEV (reference sequence). CDR3 length: 14 residues. DNA for the CDR3: TGTGCCAGCAGTTTAGGGCAGGGGAACTATGGCTACACCTTC. Encoded protein: CASSLGQGNYGYTF.